The source of this TCR beta chain is a study of OX40 agonist ivuxolimab in advanced cancers. V gave up 0 bases and J gave up 2 bases, with 3 bases separating them. The CDR3 extends over 13 amino acids. Germline lookup yields CDR1 SGDLS and CDR2 YYNGEE. TCRdb keeps only in-frame clones here, not all; method: immunoSEQ multiplex PCR. This table holds 55,000 to 90,000 clones, 88% found once. The clonotype originates from an adult with an advanced solid tumor such as melanoma, head and neck, liver or kidney cancer. V usage is TRBV9 and J usage is TRBJ1-3; the D is unclear. This specimen consisted of CD4+ or CD8+ T cells sorted from blood, obtained in a trial of the OX40 agonist ivuxolimab. CDR3 region: CASSVEAGNTIYF. CDR3 in DNA: TGTGCCAGCAGCGTAGAGGCTGGAAACACCATATATTTT.